The 29 T cell receptor beta chains below come from one sample, sequenced in a study of Tregs in tolerant kidney transplant recipients (dated by TCRdb to about 2019). Library preparation used the immunoSEQ multiplex PCR assay. TCRdb retrieved this table from immuneACCESS and kept in-frame rearrangements only. Not all clones are present; in checked studies, unresolved V genes account for under half, and no reason is known for the remainder. In all, the sample holds roughly 250,000 clones, and roughly 80% of those were seen once. Under 0.65% of the sample is in the top ten clones. The specimen was CD4+ T cells from blood. The receptor source for this set is a human donor in good health.

The chain recombines TRBV23-1 with TRBJ2-1; D gene uncertain. TRBV23-1 qualifies as an ORF whose function is uncertain. The CDR3 extends over 16 amino acids. V lost 8 bases and J 10 bases, leaving 27 bases between the germline ends. The CDR3 loop reads CASPPGAAISAWEQFF. DNA of the CDR3: TGCGCCAGCCCCCCCGGCGCGGCGATCAGCGCGTGGGAGCAGTTCTTC.

The CDR3 nucleotides are TGCGCCAGCAGCTTTGAAGCCAGGGATACGCAGTATTTT. Protein: CASSFEARDTQYF. This sequence joins TRBV5-1 and TRBJ2-3; D unresolved. Germline V gives CDR1 SGHRS, CDR2 YFSETQ. V shed 2 bases and J shed 6 bases, with 10 bases lying between them. The CDR3 loop spans 13 amino acids. The variable domain in full, completed from reference TRBV5-1 and TRBJ2-3, reads KAGVTQTPRYLIKTRGQQVTLSCSPISGHRSVSWYQQTPGQGLQFLFEYFSETQRNKGNFPGRFSGRQFSNSRSEMNVSTLELGDSALYLCASSFEARDTQYFGPGTRLTVL.

This clone was counted a single time. V is TRBV5-6 and J is TRBJ2-3; 9 bases map to TRBD2. V lost 4 bases, J lost 1 base, and 7 bases stayed unmatched. The CDR3 contains 16 residues. The germline gives CDR1 SGHDT, CDR2 YYEEEE. The CDR3 loop is CASSVGTSPGTDTQYF. CDR3 sequence (DNA): TGTGCCAGCAGCGTAGGGACTAGCCCAGGCACAGATACGCAGTATTTT.

This chain uses TRBV7-9 with TRBJ2-3; no firm D call. Trimming shortened V by 6 bases and J by 2 bases, and 12 bases separated the two germline ends. Germline assignment: CDR1 SEHNR and CDR2 FQNEAQ (reference sequence). CDR3 length equals 14 residues. CDR3 coding DNA: TGTGCCAGCAGACCAAGTGCTAACACAGATACGCAGTATTTT. Protein product: CASRPSANTDTQYF.

The chain couples TRBV6-6 to TRBJ2-7; weak D call: TRBD2 (6 bases). Germline values: CDR1 MNHNY, CDR2 SVGAGI (reference sequence). V lost 2 bases to trimming and J lost 2 bases, with 10 bases between them. The CDR3 contains 14 residues. The CDR3 loop is CASSYGTLAYEQYF. CDR3 in DNA: TGTGCCAGCAGTTACGGGACTCTGGCCTACGAGCAGTACTTC.

The chain links TRBV19 to TRBJ1-2; no reliable D call. Germline lookup yields CDR1 LNHDA and CDR2 SQIVND (reference sequence). The V end lost 6 bases, the J end lost 3 bases, and 2 bases lay between the germline ends. The CDR3 consists of 10 residues. CDR3 coding DNA: TGTGCCAGTAGAGACTATGGCTACACCTTC. Translated: CASRDYGYTF.

The chain joins TRBV7-6 to TRBJ2-3; D is perhaps TRBD2 (7 bases). There are 16 residues in the CDR3. Trimming removed 2 bases at V and 4 bases at J, with 16 bases between. Germline CDR1 SGHVS, CDR2 FNYEAQ. The CDR3 protein is CASSLWGAGVADTQYF. CDR3 nucleotide sequence: TGTGCCAGCAGCTTATGGGGGGCGGGAGTGGCAGATACGCAGTATTTT.

The V call is TRBV6-5, the J call TRBJ1-5; D remains unclear. In germline, CDR1 is MNHEY, CDR2 SVGAGI. The CDR3 loop spans 12 amino acids. V lost 7 bases, J lost 5 bases, and 9 bases lay in between. Here the CDR3 reads CASNNGDQPQHF. Here the CDR3 DNA reads TGTGCCAGCAATAACGGGGATCAGCCCCAGCATTTT.

The chain recombines TRBV13 with TRBJ2-5; D ambiguous. V was shortened by 4 bases and J by 3 bases, with 6 bases between the two germline ends. CDR3 length: 12 amino acids. CDR1 is PRHDT, CDR2 FYEKMQ, per germline (reference sequence). Here the CDR3 reads CASSSPKETQYF. DNA of the CDR3: TGTGCCAGCAGCTCCCCAAAAGAGACCCAGTACTTC.

The chain recombines TRBV9 with TRBJ2-2, with no clear D. This CDR3 region has 15 residues. The ends were cut back, 3 bases at V and 6 bases at J, with 15 bases in the middle. Germline CDR1 SGDLS, CDR2 YYNGEE. DNA of the CDR3: TGTGCCAGCAGCGCCGAGTTTGGGTGGGCCGGGGAGCTGTTTTTT. The encoded protein is CASSAEFGWAGELFF.

The chain uses TRBV10-3 and TRBJ2-1, with 8 bases identical to TRBD2. In germline, CDR1 is ENHRY, CDR2 SYGVKD. CDR3 length: 17 amino acids. V lost 0 bases, J lost 1 base, and 5 bases stayed unmatched. CDR3 residues: CAISESIIAGSYNEQFF. Here the CDR3 DNA reads TGTGCCATCAGTGAGTCGATAATAGCGGGGTCCTACAATGAGCAGTTCTTC.

This clone appeared a few times. V gene TRBV9 combines with J gene TRBJ2-7; unclear D gene. This CDR3 is 13 amino acids long. V dropped 0 bases and J dropped 6 bases, with 10 bases sitting between them. Germline V lookup: CDR1 SGDLS, CDR2 YYNGEE. The CDR3 nucleotides read TGTGCCAGCAGCGTAGGAGGCAGCCTCGAGCAGTACTTC. Amino acids: CASSVGGSLEQYF.

This sequence joins TRBV6-1 and TRBJ2-3, with D tentatively TRBD1 or TRBD2 (5 bases each). CDR1 and CDR2 (germline): MNHNS, SASEGT. The CDR3 loop spans 14 amino acids. V lost 1 base and J 4 bases, leaving 9 bases between the germline ends. The CDR3 DNA reads as TGTGCCAGCAGTGAAGTGGGGACGGCAGATACGCAGTATTTT. It codes for CASSEVGTADTQYF.

This chain uses TRBV29-1 with TRBJ1-5, with TRBD1 as a possible D gene (5 bases). V lost 4 bases and J 7 bases, leaving 14 bases between the germline ends. Germline V gives CDR1 SQVTM, CDR2 ANQGSEA. The CDR3 loop spans 13 amino acids. In DNA form, the CDR3 reads TGCAGCGTTGCATCGAGCAGGGACCAGCCCCAGCATTTT. Its translation is CSVASSRDQPQHF.

Comments on this clone: One end of the junction does not line up with germline, which may come from a read error. The rearrangement uses TRBV9 and TRBJ1-2; possible D gene TRBD1, 5 bases. The V gene's germline CDR1 is SGDLS and CDR2 YYNGEE. The CDR3 loop spans 15 amino acids. CDR3 bases: TGTGCCAGCAGCCCTCCCCCCGACAGTCCCTATGACTACACCTTC. Residues: CASSPPPDSPYDYTF.

Turning to this clone: The same CDR3 is also encoded by other DNA sequences in this sample. This chain joins TRBV29-1 and TRBJ2-3; possible D gene TRBD2, 6 bases. This CDR3 contains 13 residues. V gave up 7 bases and J gave up 5 bases, with 16 bases separating them. CDR1 SQVTM and CDR2 ANQGSEA come from the germline V gene. CDR3 loop: CSGAGTGRDTQYF. As DNA, the CDR3 is TGCAGCGGGGCGGGGACGGGGAGAGATACGCAGTATTTT.

This chain uses TRBV5-1 with TRBJ1-4, with TRBD1 identical over 7 bases. CDR1 and CDR2 (germline): SGHRS, YFSETQ. Trimming removed 5 bases from V and 7 bases from J; junction bases left unmatched: 8. The CDR3 contains 14 residues. The CDR3 region is CASREGATTEKLFF. DNA for the CDR3: TGCGCCAGCAGGGAGGGGGCGACCACTGAAAAACTGTTTTTT.

This clone was seen just once. Other nucleotide sequences in the sample specify the same CDR3. V usage is TRBV15 and J usage is TRBJ2-7; TRBD2 aligns across 9 bases. CDR3 size: 18 residues. The trim removed 1 base at V and 6 bases at J, leaving 16 bases unmatched. The germline gives CDR1 LNHNV, CDR2 YYDKDF (reference sequence). CDR3 sequence: CATSRGGGERGERREQYF. The CDR3 nucleotides read TGTGCCACCAGCAGAGGTGGAGGAGAGCGGGGGGAACGACGCGAGCAGTACTTC.

V gene TRBV12-5 combines with J gene TRBJ1-5; 8 bases agree with TRBD1. CDR1 is LGHNT, CDR2 FRNRAP, per germline. The V and J ends lost 0 bases and 4 bases, in that order; junction bases with no gene match: 8. The CDR3 runs to 17 residues. In DNA, the CDR3 is TGTGCTAGTGGTTTGGTACTCTCGGGACAGGTAAATCAGCCCCAGCATTTT. Translation: CASGLVLSGQVNQPQHF.

This clone was found a few times. This chain joins TRBV28 and TRBJ2-7; tentative D call: TRBD2 (7 bases). The CDR3 has 17 amino acids. CDR1 is MDHEN, CDR2 SYDVKM, per germline. Deletions cut 6 bases from V and 5 bases from J, with 26 bases between. The CDR3 sequence is CASSSSGLTGRVDEQYF. CDR3 DNA: TGTGCCAGCAGCTCGAGTGGGCTAACAGGGAGGGTGGACGAGCAGTACTTC.

This clone appeared a single time. The V and J genes are TRBV2 and TRBJ2-7, with D perhaps TRBD1 (6 bases). The CDR3 runs 13 residues. Germline lookup yields CDR1 SNHLY and CDR2 FYNNEI. Deletions cut 7 bases from V and 0 bases from J, with 10 bases between. CDR3 in amino acids: CASNYRVSYEQYF. In nucleotides, the CDR3 is TGTGCCAGCAATTACAGGGTCTCCTACGAGCAGTACTTC. The full variable domain, in which reference TRBV2 and TRBJ2-7 provide the parts outside the CDR3, is EPEVTQTPSHQVTQMGQEVILRCVPISNHLYFYWYRQILGQKVEFLVSFYNNEISEKSEIFDDQFSVERPDGSNFTLKIRSTKLEDSAMYFCASNYRVSYEQYFGPGTRLTVT.

The chain is built from TRBV7-6 and TRBJ1-1; the D is unclear. The CDR3 covers 14 residues. The V end was cut by 4 bases, the J end by 11 bases, with 20 bases between. Germline CDR1 reads SGHVS; CDR2 reads FNYEAQ. The chain's CDR3 is CASSSVQRRRCAFF. The CDR3, as DNA: TGTGCCAGCAGCTCCGTTCAGAGGCGACGGTGCGCTTTCTTT. Using reference TRBV7-6 and TRBJ1-1 for the parts outside the CDR3, the full variable domain is GAGVSQSPRYKVTKRGQDVALRCDPISGHVSLYWYRQALGQGPEFLTYFNYEAQQDKSGLPNDRFSAERPEGSISTLTIQRTEQRDSAMYRCASSSVQRRRCAFFGQGTRLTVV.

This chain connects TRBV25-1 to TRBJ1-6; 7 bases align to TRBD1. Germline V CDR1 and CDR2: MGHDK, SYGVNS. There are 16 residues in the CDR3. V was clipped by 4 bases and J by 2 bases; unmatched bases: 5. The CDR3 is CASSADRVTYNSPLHF. DNA for the CDR3: TGTGCCAGCAGTGCCGACAGGGTTACCTATAATTCACCCCTCCACTTT.

J is TRBJ2-7 and V is TRBV5-6, with D perhaps TRBD1 or TRBD2 (5 bases each). CDR1 and CDR2 (germline): SGHDT, YYEEEE. V gave up 0 bases and J gave up 3 bases, with 19 bases separating them. The CDR3 has 17 amino acids. The CDR3 spells CASSLDQGTSRGYEQYF. In nucleotides, the CDR3 is TGTGCCAGCAGCTTGGATCAGGGCACCTCCCGGGGCTACGAGCAGTACTTC.

The chain links TRBV2 to TRBJ1-1, with TRBD1 matching 10 bases. The V and J ends lost 6 bases and 4 bases, in that order; junction bases with no gene match: 5. From germline, CDR1 is SNHLY and CDR2 FYNNEI. The CDR3 has 14 residues. The CDR3 coding sequence is TGTGCCAGCAGCAGGACAGGGGGTTTCACTGAAGCTTTCTTT. It is translated as CASSRTGGFTEAFF.

The chain has TRBV9 and TRBJ2-4; unclear D gene. The germline gives CDR1 SGDLS, CDR2 YYNGEE. V was trimmed by 3 bases and J by 4 bases, leaving 5 bases between them. CDR3 length: 12 amino acids. CDR3 coding DNA: TGTGCCAGCAGCGGGGTGAAAAACATTCAGTACTTC. Residues: CASSGVKNIQYF.

This clone was seen a few times. The CDR3 is CATSRDEWGKVNTEAFF. CDR3 in DNA: TGTGCCACCAGCAGAGATGAGTGGGGAAAGGTGAACACTGAAGCTTTCTTT. The chain carries TRBV15 and TRBJ1-1; no clear D. V dropped 0 bases and J dropped 0 bases, with 14 bases sitting between them. Germline V gene sequence: CDR1 LNHNV, CDR2 YYDKDF (reference sequence). The CDR3 runs to 17 residues.

The chain combines TRBV9 with TRBJ2-5; D is ambiguous. Germline V lookup: CDR1 SGDLS, CDR2 YYNGEE. Trimming cost V 1 base and J 5 bases, with 15 bases left between them. This CDR3 is 15 amino acids long. This CDR3 reads CASSVSIVAAETQYF. The CDR3 coding sequence is TGTGCCAGCAGCGTATCTATCGTCGCGGCGGAGACCCAGTACTTC.

The rearrangement links TRBV18 to TRBJ2-1; D perhaps matches TRBD2 (6 bases). CDR1 is KGHSH and CDR2 is LQKENI in the germline V gene. The CDR3 has 15 residues. The V end was cut by 3 bases, the J end by 10 bases, with 19 bases between. The CDR3 region is CASSPTGTGKGEQFF. Here the CDR3 DNA reads TGTGCCAGCTCACCTACCGGGACTGGAAAGGGGGAGCAGTTCTTC.